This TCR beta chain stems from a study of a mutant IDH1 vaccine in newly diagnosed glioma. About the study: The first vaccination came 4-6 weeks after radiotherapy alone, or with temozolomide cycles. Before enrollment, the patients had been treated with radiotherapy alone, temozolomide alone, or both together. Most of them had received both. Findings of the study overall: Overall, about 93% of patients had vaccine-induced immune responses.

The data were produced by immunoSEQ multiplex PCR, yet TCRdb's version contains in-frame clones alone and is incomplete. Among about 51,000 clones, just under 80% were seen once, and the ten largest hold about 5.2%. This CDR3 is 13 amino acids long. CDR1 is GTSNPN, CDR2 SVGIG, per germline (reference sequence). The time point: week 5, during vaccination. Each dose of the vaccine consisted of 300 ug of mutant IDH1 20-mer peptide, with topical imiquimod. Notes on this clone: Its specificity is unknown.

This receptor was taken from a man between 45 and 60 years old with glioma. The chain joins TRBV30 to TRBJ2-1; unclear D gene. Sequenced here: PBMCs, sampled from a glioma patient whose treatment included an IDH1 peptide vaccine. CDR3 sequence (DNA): TGTCTCGCGAGCGACCCTTTCTACAATGAGCAGTTCTTC. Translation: CLASDPFYNEQFF.